This T cell receptor (beta chain) was found in a study of OX40 agonist ivuxolimab in advanced cancers. Study summary: An agonistic human IgG2 monoclonal antibody against OX40 (CD134) was given. Broader study findings: Clonal expansion from baseline to week 6 occurred in both CD4+ and CD8+ T cells. Among the nonresponders, some also had low normalized T-cell clonal expansion.

Assay used: immunoSEQ multiplex PCR; TCRdb lists only in-frame clones, some missing. The table has over 65,000 clones, about 80% seen once. The V end lost 4 bases, the J end lost 6 bases, and 13 bases lay between the germline ends. The CDR3 has 13 amino acids. CDR1 and CDR2 from the germline V gene are SGHTA and FQGNSA. A word on this clone: The antigen remains undetermined.

This TCR was sampled from an adult with an advanced solid tumor such as melanoma, head and neck, liver or kidney cancer. The specimen comprised CD4+ or CD8+ T cells sorted from blood, sampled in a trial of the OX40 agonist ivuxolimab. The chain recombines TRBV7-2 with TRBJ2-7; TRBD1 might be the D (5 bases). The DNA of the CDR3 is TGTGCCAGCAGCTCTACCCCAGGGTTCGAGCAGTACTTC. This encodes CASSSTPGFEQYF.